This T cell receptor beta chain stems from a study of T cell changes during pregnancy in multiple sclerosis. Only in-frame clones appear in the TCRdb table, and some are missing; sequencing was by immunoSEQ multiplex PCR. The sample carries 50,000 to 55,000 clones, 92% recorded once. This CDR3 contains 13 residues. Per the germline V gene, CDR1 is PRHDT and CDR2 is FYEKMQ (reference sequence). Trimming took 1 base from V and 12 from J, leaving 12 bases between them. The sequences come from CD4+ T cells from peripheral blood mononuclear cells, collected in the third trimester of pregnancy. The clonotype was recovered from a female donor with multiple sclerosis, enrolled in a pregnancy study. The chain recombines TRBV13 with TRBJ1-4; D perhaps matches TRBD1 (6 bases). The CDR3: CASSLARDMELFF. CDR3 nucleotides: TGTGCCAGCAGCTTAGCTCGGGACATGGAACTGTTTTTT. The full variable domain, with the rest looked up from reference TRBV13 and TRBJ1-4, is AAGVIQSPRHLIKEKRETATLKCYPIPRHDTVYWYQQGPGQDPQFLISFYEKMQSDKGSIPDRFSAQQFSDYHSELNMSSLELGDSALYFCASSLARDMELFFGSGTQLSVL.